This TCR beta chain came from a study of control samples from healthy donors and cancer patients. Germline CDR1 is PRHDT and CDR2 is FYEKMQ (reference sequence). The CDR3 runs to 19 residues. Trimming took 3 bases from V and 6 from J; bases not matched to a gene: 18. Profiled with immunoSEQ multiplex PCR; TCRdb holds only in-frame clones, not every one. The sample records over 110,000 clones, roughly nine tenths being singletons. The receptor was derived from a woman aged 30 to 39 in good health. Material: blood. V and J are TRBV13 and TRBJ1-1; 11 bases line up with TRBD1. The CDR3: CASSFGQGAWDSARSEAFF. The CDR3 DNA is TGTGCCAGCAGCTTTGGACAGGGGGCGTGGGACTCCGCTCGGTCTGAAGCTTTCTTT.